Sequencing of this T cell receptor beta chain was carried out in a study of blood T cell repertoires in COVID-19. Study background: Spain, Italy and the United States supplied samples that represented acute and convalescent COVID-19. PBMCs, B-cell-depleted T cells, or T cells provided the cDNA or gDNA that made up the material.

This clone occurred once. Per germline, CDR1 LGHDT and CDR2 YNNKEL (reference sequence). Trimming took 4 bases from V and 7 from J; bases not matched to a gene: 4. The CDR3 has 16 amino acids. Original processing notes: Reference gene primer amplification gave estimated nucleated cell counts. This table comes from immunoSEQ multiplex PCR, and its TCRdb copy is limited to in-frame clones, with some not included. V and J calls plus clone size are reproduced from that table; the DNA served to infer D and trimming. The sample yields more than 250,000 clones, approximately 82% seen once. The chain links TRBV3-1 (or the pseudogene TRBV3-2) to TRBJ2-1, with TRBD2 identical over 16 bases. The receptor's source is a woman in her forties or fifties with acute or convalescent COVID-19. The specimen was peripheral blood. Here the CDR3 reads CASSRRGLAGGNEQFF. In DNA, the CDR3 is TGTGCCAGCAGCCGGAGGGGACTAGCGGGAGGGAATGAGCAGTTCTTC.